This T cell receptor (beta chain) was sequenced for a study of T cells in Graves' hyperthyroidism and ophthalmopathy. Study results and limitations: Prediction of ophthalmopathy progression came a median around 6 months pre-onset.

Amplified TCR beta CDR3 regions derived from RNA transcripts. A first-round RT-PCR of the TCR CDR3 used the HTBI primer set. From the multiplex PCR reads, TCRdb called clonotypes with MiXCR, one entry per CDR3 protein. The sample carries about 660,000 distinct CDR3 sequences, roughly 46% recorded once. On this clonotype itself: What it binds is unknown.

Clinicians diagnosed patients from clinical symptoms, serum thyroxine and TRAb, thyroid ultrasound and orbital computed tomography. Trimming removed 10 bases at V and 5 bases at J, with 17 bases between. CDR3 size: 13 residues. Germline CDR1 KGHSY, CDR2 FQNENV. The material sequenced was peripheral blood or thyroid tissue (not recorded which). The receptor comes from an adult man with Graves' disease, either hyperthyroidism or ophthalmopathy (not recorded which). The rearrangement links TRBV16 to TRBJ1-1; D possibly corresponds to TRBD1 (5 bases). The CDR3 nucleotides are TGTGCCACGACTCGGGGGAGAGATACTGAAGCTTTCTTT. As protein: CATTRGRDTEAFF. Full variable domain (rest looked up from reference TRBV16 and TRBJ1-1): GEEVAQTPKHLVRGEGQKAKLYCAPIKGHSYVFWYQQVLKNEFKFLISFQNENVFDETGMPKERFSAKCLPNSPCSLEIQATKLEDSAVYFCATTRGRDTEAFFGQGTRLTVV.